The 21 T cell receptor beta chains listed next were all sequenced from one sample in a study of blood T cell repertoires in COVID-19. The assay was immunoSEQ multiplex PCR, and TCRdb's table has in-frame clones only and misses some. In the table there are fewer than 200,000 clones, roughly 87% of which are singletons. Sequencing was carried out using peripheral blood. These receptors were obtained from a man aged 18 to 29 who had recovered from COVID-19.

J is TRBJ2-1 and V is TRBV4-3; D is unclear. The CDR3 totals 15 residues. CDR1 is LGHNA and CDR2 is YSLEER in the germline V gene. Between the trimmed V and J ends, which lost 1 base and 3 bases, there was a span of 10 bases. The DNA of the CDR3 is TGCGCCAGCAGCCAAGGAGACATCGACTACAATGAGCAGTTCTTC. Protein sequence: CASSQGDIDYNEQFF.

The rearrangement joins TRBV5-8 to TRBJ1-5, with 8 bases fitting TRBD1. The CDR3 runs 14 residues. CDR1 and CDR2 (germline): SGHTS, YDEGEE. Trimming cost V 2 bases and J 7 bases; bases outside gene matches: 5. This CDR3 is CASSFQGANQPQHF. The CDR3 DNA follows: TGTGCCAGCAGCTTTCAGGGGGCAAACCAGCCCCAGCATTTT.

The V gene is TRBV24-1, the J gene TRBJ1-2; D not certain. V gave up 2 bases and J gave up 1 base, with 7 bases separating them. This CDR3 is built from 14 residues. CDR1 and CDR2 from the germline V gene are KGHDR and SFDVKD. The CDR3 bases are TGTGCCACCAGTGATTCCCCCCTTAACTATGGCTACACCTTC. This encodes CATSDSPLNYGYTF.

The CDR3 is CASRATALGEKLFF. CDR3 sequence (DNA): TGTGCCAGCAGGGCGACAGCACTGGGAGAAAAACTGTTTTTT. The chain couples TRBV2 to TRBJ1-4; tentative D call: TRBD1 (5 bases). V lost 6 bases and J 8 bases, leaving 16 bases between the germline ends. The CDR3 spans 14 residues. Germline CDR1 reads SNHLY; CDR2 reads FYNNEI. Looking up the rest from reference TRBV2 and TRBJ1-4 gives the full variable domain: EPEVTQTPSHQVTQMGQEVILRCVPISNHLYFYWYRQILGQKVEFLVSFYNNEISEKSEIFDDQFSVERPDGSNFTLKIRSTKLEDSAMYFCASRATALGEKLFFGSGTQLSVL.

This chain connects TRBV7-3 to TRBJ1-2, with 8 bases aligning to TRBD1. CDR1 is SGHTA, CDR2 FQGTGA, per germline. Unmatched junction bases numbered 11, after V lost 2 bases and J lost 6 bases. The CDR3 contains 16 residues. This CDR3 is CASSLSSSGGLDGYTF. The CDR3 DNA follows: TGTGCCAGCAGCTTATCATCGTCAGGGGGCCTGGATGGCTACACCTTC.

J is TRBJ2-7 and V is TRBV6-1, with D possibly matching TRBD1 (5 bases). CDR1 is MNHNS, CDR2 SASEGT, per germline. The V end lost 1 base, the J end lost 2 bases, and 12 bases lay between the germline ends. The CDR3 runs to 15 residues. The CDR3 region has the DNA TGTGCCAGCAGTGAAGTAGTAGTAGGGGCCTACGAGCAGTACTTC. Translation gives CASSEVVVGAYEQYF.

The chain is built from TRBV19 and TRBJ1-5; 9 bases are a match to TRBD1. Per the germline V gene, CDR1 is LNHDA and CDR2 is SQIVND (reference sequence). V gave up 3 bases and J gave up 1 base; unmatched junction bases: 7. The CDR3 covers 17 residues. This CDR3 reads CASSIVRDRASNQPQHF. For the CDR3, the DNA is TGTGCCAGTAGTATCGTCCGGGACAGGGCGAGCAATCAGCCCCAGCATTTT.

This chain uses TRBV9 with TRBJ2-1, with D possibly matching TRBD2 (8 bases). CDR1 SGDLS and CDR2 YYNGEE come from the germline V gene. The CDR3 is 16 residues long. V gave up 4 bases and J gave up 2 bases, with 16 bases separating them. The CDR3 DNA sequence: TGTGCCAGCAGCCCCCGGGGGGGGACAGCCTACAATGAGCAGTTCTTC. This sequence encodes CASSPRGGTAYNEQFF.

The chain employs TRBV12-3 or TRBV12-4 and TRBJ1-3; no clear D gene. The CDR3 is 12 amino acids. V gave up 1 base and J gave up 9 bases, with 7 bases separating them. The chain's CDR3 is CASSLGPRTIYF. The CDR3 nucleotides are TGTGCCAGCAGTTTAGGTCCGCGCACCATATATTTT.

Only a few counts were recorded for this clone. This chain connects TRBV3-1 (or the pseudogene TRBV3-2) to TRBJ2-7, with D perhaps matching TRBD1 (5 bases). Trimming shortened V by 3 bases and J by 2 bases, and 11 bases separated the two germline ends. The CDR3 has 14 residues. CDR1 is LGHDT and CDR2 is YNNKEL in the germline V gene (reference sequence). CDR3 in DNA: TGTGCCAGCAGCCACCTCGACAGTCCCTACGAGCAGTACTTC. This translates into CASSHLDSPYEQYF.

This clone was observed a single time. This chain joins TRBV6-5 and TRBJ1-1; TRBD1 matches 8 bases. The length of the CDR3 is 13 residues. Germline CDR1 is MNHEY and CDR2 is SVGAGI. V was pared by 6 bases and J by 4 bases, with 4 bases of the junction left unmatched. In nucleotides, the CDR3 is TGTGCCAGCAGCCACAGGGGGAGCACTGAAGCTTTCTTT. Translated, it gives CASSHRGSTEAFF.

This chain uses TRBV25-1 with TRBJ1-5; a weak D match, TRBD1 (6 bases). CDR3 length equals 14 residues. The germline V gene encodes CDR1 MGHDK and CDR2 SYGVNS. V gave up 5 bases and J gave up 3 bases, with 11 bases separating them. The DNA for the CDR3 is TGTGCCAGCAGTAAACAGGGCAACAATCAGCCCCAGCATTTT. Encoded protein: CASSKQGNNQPQHF.

V gene TRBV3-1 (or the pseudogene TRBV3-2) combines with J gene TRBJ2-7, with TRBD2 as a possible D gene (6 bases). This CDR3 comprises 13 residues. V was pared by 4 bases and J by 3 bases, with 10 bases between. Germline V gives CDR1 LGHDT, CDR2 YNNKEL (reference sequence). CDR3 bases: TGTGCCAGCAGCCGGGGACTTCTCTACGAGCAGTACTTC. It translates to CASSRGLLYEQYF.

The V gene is TRBV4-1, the J gene TRBJ1-6; D unclear. Germline CDR1 reads MGHRA; CDR2 reads YSYEKL. Trimming removed 1 base from V and 14 bases from J, with 12 bases in between. The CDR3 has 13 residues. This CDR3 is CASSQGILGSLHF. Written as DNA, the CDR3 is TGCGCCAGCAGCCAAGGGATCCTCGGGTCCCTCCACTTT.

V gene TRBV27 combines with J gene TRBJ2-7, with TRBD2 identical over 7 bases. V was pared by 1 base and J by 5 bases, with 5 bases of the junction left unmatched. CDR3 length equals 14 residues. Germline V lookup: CDR1 MNHEY, CDR2 SMNVEV (reference sequence). CDR3 region: CASSLFAGADEQYF. The CDR3 coding sequence is TGTGCCAGCAGTTTATTTGCGGGAGCTGACGAGCAGTACTTC.

The chain has TRBV7-9 and TRBJ1-4; 8 positions agree with TRBD1. V gave up 5 bases and J gave up 7 bases; unmatched junction bases: 6. Germline CDR1 SEHNR, CDR2 FQNEAQ (reference sequence). The CDR3 runs to 14 residues. In DNA, the CDR3 is TGTGCCAGCAGCGAAGACAGGGGTGGTGAAAAACTGTTTTTT. Residues: CASSEDRGGEKLFF.

The rearrangement links TRBV9 to TRBJ2-1, with D possibly matching TRBD2 (6 bases). The V and J ends lost 3 bases and 5 bases respectively, with 15 bases between them. Germline V CDR1 and CDR2: SGDLS, YYNGEE. The CDR3 totals 15 residues. This chain's CDR3 is CASSDSGTYHNEQFF. CDR3 nucleotides: TGTGCCAGCAGCGACTCCGGGACTTACCACAATGAGCAGTTCTTC.

The V gene is TRBV4-1, the J gene TRBJ2-3; D is perhaps TRBD1 (6 bases). CDR1 and CDR2 (germline): MGHRA, YSYEKL. CDR3 size: 16 residues. V was shortened by 1 base and J by 1 base, with 12 bases between the two germline ends. The CDR3 loop is CASSQVEAGGTDTQYF. In DNA form, the CDR3 reads TGCGCCAGCAGCCAAGTAGAGGCAGGGGGCACAGATACGCAGTATTTT.

V is TRBV5-4 and J is TRBJ2-5; D is perhaps TRBD2 (6 bases). V dropped 4 bases and J dropped 2 bases, with 6 bases sitting between them. The CDR3 is made up of 12 amino acids. Germline V gene data show CDR1 as SGHNT and CDR2 as YYREEE (reference sequence). The CDR3 nucleotides are TGTGCCAGCAGCGGGGGGCAAGAGACCCAGTACTTC. Translating gives CASSGGQETQYF.

This clone has more than one count but fewer than ten. The genes are TRBV10-3 and TRBJ1-5; tentative D call: TRBD1 (6 bases). The CDR3 has 13 amino acids. Trimming removed 6 bases from V and 7 bases from J, with 13 bases in between. Germline V gene sequence: CDR1 ENHRY, CDR2 SYGVKD. The CDR3 coding sequence is TGTGCCATCAGCCAGGGGCGGCGGCAGCCCCAGCATTTT. Protein sequence: CAISQGRRQPQHF.

This clone was recorded once. The chain has TRBV13 and TRBJ2-7; D might be TRBD2 (6 bases). Per germline, CDR1 PRHDT and CDR2 FYEKMQ (reference sequence). The CDR3 covers 14 residues. Trimming removed 3 bases at V and 0 bases at J, with 9 bases between. CDR3 residues: CASSFAGLSYEQYF. CDR3 coding DNA: TGTGCCAGCAGCTTTGCGGGACTCTCCTACGAGCAGTACTTC.